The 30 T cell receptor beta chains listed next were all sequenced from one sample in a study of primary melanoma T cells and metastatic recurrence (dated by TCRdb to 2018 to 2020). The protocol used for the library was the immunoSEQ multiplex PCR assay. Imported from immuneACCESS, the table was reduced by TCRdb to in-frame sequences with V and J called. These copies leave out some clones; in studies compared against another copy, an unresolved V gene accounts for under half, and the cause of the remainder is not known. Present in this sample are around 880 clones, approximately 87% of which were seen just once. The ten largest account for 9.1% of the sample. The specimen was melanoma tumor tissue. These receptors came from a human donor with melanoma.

In DNA form, the CDR3 reads TGTGCCAGCAGCGGAAGGGTCGGGACTAGCGGGAGTCGGTCCTACAATAAACAGTTCTTC. It encodes CASSGRVGTSGSRSYNKQFF. The chain has TRBV11-3 and TRBJ2-1, with 14 nucleotides matching TRBD2. The CDR3 contains 20 residues. Per the germline V gene, CDR1 is SGHNT and CDR2 is YENEEA. V shed 5 bases and J 13 bases; nucleotides not matched to a gene: 25. The complete variable domain, with remaining parts taken from reference TRBV11-3 and TRBJ2-1, reads EAGVVQSPRYKIIEKKQPVAFWCNPISGHNTLYWYLQNLGQGPELLIRYENEEAVDDSQLPKDRFSAERLKGVDSTLKIQPAELGDSAVYLCASSGRVGTSGSRSYNKQFFGPGTRLTVL.

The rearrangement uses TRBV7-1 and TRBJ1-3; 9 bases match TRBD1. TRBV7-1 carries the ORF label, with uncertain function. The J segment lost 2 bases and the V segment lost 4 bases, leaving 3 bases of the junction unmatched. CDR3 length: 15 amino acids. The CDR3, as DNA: TGTGCCAGCAGCTTACAGGGGGCCCCTGGAAACACCATATATTTT. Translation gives CASSLQGAPGNTIYF.

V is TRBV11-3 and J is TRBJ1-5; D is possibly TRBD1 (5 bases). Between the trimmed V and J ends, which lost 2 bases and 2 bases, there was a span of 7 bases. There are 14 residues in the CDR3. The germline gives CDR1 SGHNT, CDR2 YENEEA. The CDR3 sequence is CASSLRGGNQPQHF. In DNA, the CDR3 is TGTGCCAGCAGCTTACGAGGGGGCAATCAGCCCCAGCATTTT.

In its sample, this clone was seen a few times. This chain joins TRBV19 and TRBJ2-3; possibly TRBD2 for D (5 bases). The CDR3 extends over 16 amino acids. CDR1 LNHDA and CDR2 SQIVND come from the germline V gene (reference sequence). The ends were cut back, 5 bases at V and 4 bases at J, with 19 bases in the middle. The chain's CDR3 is CASSPWTFGGADTQYF. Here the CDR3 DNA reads TGTGCCAGTAGTCCCTGGACTTTCGGTGGGGCAGATACGCAGTATTTT.

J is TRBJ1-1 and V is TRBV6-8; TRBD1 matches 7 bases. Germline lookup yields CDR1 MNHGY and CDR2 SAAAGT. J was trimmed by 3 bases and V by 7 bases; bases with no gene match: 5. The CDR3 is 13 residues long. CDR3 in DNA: TGTGCCAGCACGTACAGGGGCGACACTGAAGCTTTCTTT. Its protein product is CASTYRGDTEAFF.

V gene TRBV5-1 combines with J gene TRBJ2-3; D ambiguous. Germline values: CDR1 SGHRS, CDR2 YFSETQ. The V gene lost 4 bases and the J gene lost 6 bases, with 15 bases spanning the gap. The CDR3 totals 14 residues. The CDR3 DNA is TGCGCCAGCAGCAGTCTCCGAGGCTCGGATACGCAGTATTTT. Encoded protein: CASSSLRGSDTQYF.

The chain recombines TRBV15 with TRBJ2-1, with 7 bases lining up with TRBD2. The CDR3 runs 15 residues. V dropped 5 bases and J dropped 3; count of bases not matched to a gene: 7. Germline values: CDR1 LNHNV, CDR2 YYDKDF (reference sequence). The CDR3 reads CATSPERGRYNEQFF. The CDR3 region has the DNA TGTGCCACCAGCCCTGAGCGGGGTCGCTACAATGAGCAGTTCTTC. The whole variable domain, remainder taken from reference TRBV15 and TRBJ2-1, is DAMVIQNPRYQVTQFGKPVTLSCSQTLNHNVMYWYQQKSSQAPKLLFHYYDKDFNNEADTPDNFQSRRPNTSFCFLDIRSPGLGDTAMYLCATSPERGRYNEQFFGPGTRLTVL.

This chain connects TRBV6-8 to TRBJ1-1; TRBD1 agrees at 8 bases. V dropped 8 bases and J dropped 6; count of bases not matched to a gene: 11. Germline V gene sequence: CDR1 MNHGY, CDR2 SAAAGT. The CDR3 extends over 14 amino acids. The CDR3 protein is CASPVRQGAAEAFF. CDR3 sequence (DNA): TGTGCCAGCCCAGTACGTCAGGGGGCGGCTGAAGCTTTCTTT.

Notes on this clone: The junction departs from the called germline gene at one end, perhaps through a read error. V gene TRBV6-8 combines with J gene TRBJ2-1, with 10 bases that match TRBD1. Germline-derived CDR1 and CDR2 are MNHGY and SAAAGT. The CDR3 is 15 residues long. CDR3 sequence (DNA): TGTGCCATCAGTGCACGACAGGGGGCGGGAAATGAGCAGTTCTTC. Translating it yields CAISARQGAGNEQFF.

The CDR3 spells CASSSGQSYEKLFF. CDR3 sequence (DNA): TGTGCCAGCAGCTCAGGACAGAGCTATGAAAAACTGTTTTTT. V and J are TRBV11-3 and TRBJ1-4; TRBD1 might be the D (6 bases). The CDR3 has 14 residues. The V and J ends lost 4 bases and 6 bases respectively, with 12 bases between them. From germline, CDR1 is SGHNT and CDR2 YENEEA. The full variable domain, its missing parts supplied by reference TRBV11-3 and TRBJ1-4, is EAGVVQSPRYKIIEKKQPVAFWCNPISGHNTLYWYLQNLGQGPELLIRYENEEAVDDSQLPKDRFSAERLKGVDSTLKIQPAELGDSAVYLCASSSGQSYEKLFFGSGTQLSVL.

CDR3 sequence (DNA): TGTGCCAGCAGGGGGGTCACAGATACGCAGTATTTT. This codes for CASRGVTDTQYF. J is TRBJ2-3 and V is TRBV6-8, with D perhaps TRBD1 or TRBD2 (5 bases each). Germline V gene data show CDR1 as MNHGY and CDR2 as SAAAGT. The CDR3 length is 12 residues. Trimming removed 6 bases from V and 2 bases from J, with 6 bases in between.

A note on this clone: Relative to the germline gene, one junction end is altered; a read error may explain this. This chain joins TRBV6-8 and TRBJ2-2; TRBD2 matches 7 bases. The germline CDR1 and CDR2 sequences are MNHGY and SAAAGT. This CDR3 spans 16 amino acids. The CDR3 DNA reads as TGTGCCATCAGTATCGGGCGCGGGAGCGGCACCGGGGAGCTGTTTTTT. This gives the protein CAISIGRGSGTGELFF.

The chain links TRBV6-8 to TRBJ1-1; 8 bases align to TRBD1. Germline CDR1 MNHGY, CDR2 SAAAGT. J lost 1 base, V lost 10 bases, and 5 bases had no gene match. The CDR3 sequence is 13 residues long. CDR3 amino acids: CATTGTGNTEAFF. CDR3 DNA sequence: TGTGCCACCACAGGGACAGGGAACACTGAAGCTTTCTTT.

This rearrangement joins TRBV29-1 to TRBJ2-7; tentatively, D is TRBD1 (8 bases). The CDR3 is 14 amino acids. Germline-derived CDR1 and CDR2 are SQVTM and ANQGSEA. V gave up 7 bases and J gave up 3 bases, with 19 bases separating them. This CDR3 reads CSGTGQAGDYEQYF. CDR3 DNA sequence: TGCAGCGGTACGGGACAGGCGGGGGACTACGAGCAGTACTTC.

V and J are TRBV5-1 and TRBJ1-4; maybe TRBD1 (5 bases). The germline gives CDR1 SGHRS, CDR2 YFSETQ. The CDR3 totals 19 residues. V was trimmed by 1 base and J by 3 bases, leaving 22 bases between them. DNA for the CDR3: TGCGCCAGCAGCTTGACCTTCAGGGTGGAGGGGTTCGCTAATGAAAAACTGTTTTTT. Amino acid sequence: CASSLTFRVEGFANEKLFF.

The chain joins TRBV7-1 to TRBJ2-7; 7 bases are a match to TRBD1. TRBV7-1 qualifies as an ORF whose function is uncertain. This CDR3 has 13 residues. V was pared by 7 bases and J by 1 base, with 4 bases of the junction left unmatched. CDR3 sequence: CASISTGSYEQYF. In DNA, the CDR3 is TGTGCCAGCATTTCGACAGGGTCCTACGAGCAGTACTTC.

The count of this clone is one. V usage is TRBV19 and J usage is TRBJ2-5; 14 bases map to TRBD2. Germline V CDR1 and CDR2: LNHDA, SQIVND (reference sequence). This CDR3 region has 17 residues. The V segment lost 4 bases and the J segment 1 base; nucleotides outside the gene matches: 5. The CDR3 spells CASSTGTSGRTQETQYF. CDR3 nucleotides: TGTGCCAGTAGTACAGGGACTAGCGGGAGAACCCAAGAGACCCAGTACTTC.

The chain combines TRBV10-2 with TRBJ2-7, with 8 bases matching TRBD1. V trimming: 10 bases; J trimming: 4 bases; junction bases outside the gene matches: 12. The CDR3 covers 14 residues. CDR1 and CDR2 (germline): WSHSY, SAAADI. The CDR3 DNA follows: TGCGCCACCCTATACGGACAGGGAGCGTACGAGCAGTACTTC. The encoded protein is CATLYGQGAYEQYF.

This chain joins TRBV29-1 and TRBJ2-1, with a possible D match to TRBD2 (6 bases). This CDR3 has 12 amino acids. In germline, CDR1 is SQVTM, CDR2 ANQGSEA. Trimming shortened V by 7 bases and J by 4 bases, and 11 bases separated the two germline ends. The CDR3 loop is CSAGLPYNEQFF. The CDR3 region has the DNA TGCAGCGCGGGACTTCCTTACAATGAGCAGTTCTTC.

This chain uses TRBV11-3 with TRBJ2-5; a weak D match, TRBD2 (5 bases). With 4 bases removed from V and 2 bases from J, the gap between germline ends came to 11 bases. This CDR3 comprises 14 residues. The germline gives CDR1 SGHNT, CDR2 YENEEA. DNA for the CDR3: TGTGCCAGCAGCTCCTCGGGGTATCAAGAGACCCAGTACTTC. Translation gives CASSSSGYQETQYF.

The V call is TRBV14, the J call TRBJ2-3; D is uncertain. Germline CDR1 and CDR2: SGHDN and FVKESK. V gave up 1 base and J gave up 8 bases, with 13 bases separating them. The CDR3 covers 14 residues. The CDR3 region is CASSQGARSATQYF. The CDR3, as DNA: TGTGCCAGCAGCCAAGGGGCCAGATCGGCTACGCAGTATTTT. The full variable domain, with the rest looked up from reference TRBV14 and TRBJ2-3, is EAGVTQFPSHSVIEKGQTVTLRCDPISGHDNLYWYRRVMGKEIKFLLHFVKESKQDESGMPNNRFLAERTGGTYSTLKVQPAELEDSGVYFCASSQGARSATQYFGPGTRLTVL.

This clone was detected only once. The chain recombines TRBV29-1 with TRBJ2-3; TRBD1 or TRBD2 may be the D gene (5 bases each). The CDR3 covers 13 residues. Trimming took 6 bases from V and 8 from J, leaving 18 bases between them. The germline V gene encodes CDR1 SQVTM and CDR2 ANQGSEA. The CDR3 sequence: CSVRELSRGTQYF. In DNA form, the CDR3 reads TGCAGCGTCCGGGAACTTTCGAGGGGTACGCAGTATTTT.

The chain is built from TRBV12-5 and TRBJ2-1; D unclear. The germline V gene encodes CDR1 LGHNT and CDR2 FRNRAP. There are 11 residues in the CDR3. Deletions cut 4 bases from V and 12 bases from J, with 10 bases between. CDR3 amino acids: CASGSLDLQFF. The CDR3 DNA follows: TGTGCTAGTGGTTCTCTGGACCTGCAGTTCTTC.

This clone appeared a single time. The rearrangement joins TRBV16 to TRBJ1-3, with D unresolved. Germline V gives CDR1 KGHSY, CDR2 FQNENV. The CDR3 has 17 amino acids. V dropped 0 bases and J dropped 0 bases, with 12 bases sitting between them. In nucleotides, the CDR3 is TGTGCCAGCAGCCAATCGGCCCTGGTGAGCTCTGGAAACACCATATATTTT. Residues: CASSQSALVSSGNTIYF.

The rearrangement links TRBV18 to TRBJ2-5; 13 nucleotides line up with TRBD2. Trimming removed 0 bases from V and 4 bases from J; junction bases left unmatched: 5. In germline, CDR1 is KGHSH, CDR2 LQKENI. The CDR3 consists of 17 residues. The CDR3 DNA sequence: TGTGCCAGCTCACCACCCTGGACTAGCGGGGGTTTAGAGACCCAGTACTTC. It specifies CASSPPWTSGGLETQYF. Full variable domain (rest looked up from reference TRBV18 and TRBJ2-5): NAGVMQNPRHLVRRRGQEARLRCSPMKGHSHVYWYRQLPEEGLKFMVYLQKENIIDESGMPKERFSAEFPKEGPSILRIQQVVRGDSAAYFCASSPPWTSGGLETQYFGPGTRLLVL.

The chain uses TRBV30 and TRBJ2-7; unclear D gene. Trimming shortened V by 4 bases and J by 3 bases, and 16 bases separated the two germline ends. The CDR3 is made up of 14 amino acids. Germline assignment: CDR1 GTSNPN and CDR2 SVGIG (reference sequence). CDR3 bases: TGTGCCTGGACCGCAGCCAACCCCCTCTACGAGCAGTACTTC. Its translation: CAWTAANPLYEQYF.

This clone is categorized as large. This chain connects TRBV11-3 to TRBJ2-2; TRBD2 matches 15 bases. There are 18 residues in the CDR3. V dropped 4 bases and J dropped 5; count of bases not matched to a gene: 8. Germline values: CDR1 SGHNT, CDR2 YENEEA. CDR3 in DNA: TGTGCCAGCAGCTCAGGACTAGCGGGAGGGGTTAGGACCGGGGAGCTGTTTTTT. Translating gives CASSSGLAGGVRTGELFF.

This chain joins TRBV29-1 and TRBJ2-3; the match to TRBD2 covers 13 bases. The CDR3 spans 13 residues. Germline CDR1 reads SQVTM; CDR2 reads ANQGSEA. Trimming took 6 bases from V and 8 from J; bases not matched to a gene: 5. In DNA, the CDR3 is TGCAGCGTCCCCGGGACTAGCGGGATTACGCAGTATTTT. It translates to CSVPGTSGITQYF.

As DNA, the CDR3 is TGTGCCAGCAGTTTCTTACAGGGAACAGATACGCAGTATTTT. Amino acids: CASSFLQGTDTQYF. The chain couples TRBV28 to TRBJ2-3, with D perhaps matching TRBD1 (6 bases). Germline loops: CDR1 MDHEN, CDR2 SYDVKM. Between the trimmed V and J ends, which lost 3 bases and 3 bases, there was a span of 10 bases. The CDR3 consists of 14 residues. Together with reference TRBV28 and TRBJ2-3, the CDR3 gives the full variable domain: DVKVTQSSRYLVKRTGEKVFLECVQDMDHENMFWYRQDPGLGLRLIYFSYDVKMKEKGDIPEGYSVSREKKERFSLILESASTNQTSMYLCASSFLQGTDTQYFGPGTRLTVL.

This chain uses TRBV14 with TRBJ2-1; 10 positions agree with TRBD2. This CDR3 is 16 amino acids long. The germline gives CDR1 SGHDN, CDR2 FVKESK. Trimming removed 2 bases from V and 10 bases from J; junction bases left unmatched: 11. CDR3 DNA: TGTGCCAGCAGCCAAATTATAGCGGGAGGTCCCCGGGAGCAGTTCTTC. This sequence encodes CASSQIIAGGPREQFF.